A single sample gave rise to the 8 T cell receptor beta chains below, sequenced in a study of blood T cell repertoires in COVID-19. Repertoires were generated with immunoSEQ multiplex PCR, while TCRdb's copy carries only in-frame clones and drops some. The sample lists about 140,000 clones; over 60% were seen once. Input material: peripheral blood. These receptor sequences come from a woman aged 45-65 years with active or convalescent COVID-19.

CDR3 amino acids: CASSPYRERTEAFF. The DNA of the CDR3 is TGCGCCAGCAGCCCCTACAGGGAGAGAACTGAAGCTTTCTTT. This chain uses TRBV4-1 with TRBJ1-1; weak D call: TRBD1 (6 bases). The CDR3 sequence is 14 residues long. The germline V gene encodes CDR1 MGHRA and CDR2 YSYEKL. Trimming pared 4 bases from V and 5 bases from J, leaving 14 bases between.

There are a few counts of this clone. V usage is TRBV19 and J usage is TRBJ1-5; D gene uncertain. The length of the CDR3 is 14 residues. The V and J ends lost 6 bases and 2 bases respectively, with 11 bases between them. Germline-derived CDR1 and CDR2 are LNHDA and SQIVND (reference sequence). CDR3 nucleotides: TGTGCCAGTAGCCCCGACAACGGCAATCAGCCCCAGCATTTT. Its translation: CASSPDNGNQPQHF.

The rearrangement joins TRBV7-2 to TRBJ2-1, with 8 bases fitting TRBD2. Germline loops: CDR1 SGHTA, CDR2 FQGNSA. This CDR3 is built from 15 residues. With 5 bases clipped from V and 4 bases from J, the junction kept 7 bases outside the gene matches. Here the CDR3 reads CASSPEVAGYNEQFF. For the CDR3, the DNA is TGTGCCAGCAGCCCGGAGGTAGCGGGGTACAATGAGCAGTTCTTC.

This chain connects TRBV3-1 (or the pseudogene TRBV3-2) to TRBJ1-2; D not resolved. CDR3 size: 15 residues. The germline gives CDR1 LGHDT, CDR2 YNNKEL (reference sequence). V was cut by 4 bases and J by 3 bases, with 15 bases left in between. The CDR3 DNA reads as TGTGCCAGCAGCCGGCCCGGGAGGGCGGACTATGGCTACACCTTC. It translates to CASSRPGRADYGYTF.

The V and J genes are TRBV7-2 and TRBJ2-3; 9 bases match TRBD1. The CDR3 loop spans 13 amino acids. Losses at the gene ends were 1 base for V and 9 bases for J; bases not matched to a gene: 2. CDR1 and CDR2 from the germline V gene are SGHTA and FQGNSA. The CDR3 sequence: CASSLGQGGTQYF. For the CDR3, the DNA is TGTGCCAGCAGCTTAGGACAGGGGGGAACGCAGTATTTT.

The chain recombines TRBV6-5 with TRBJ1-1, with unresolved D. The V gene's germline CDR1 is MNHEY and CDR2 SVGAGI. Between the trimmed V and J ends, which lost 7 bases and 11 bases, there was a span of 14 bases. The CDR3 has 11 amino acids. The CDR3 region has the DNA TGTGCCAGCACCACGTTGGCCGGGGCTTTCTTT. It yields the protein CASTTLAGAFF.

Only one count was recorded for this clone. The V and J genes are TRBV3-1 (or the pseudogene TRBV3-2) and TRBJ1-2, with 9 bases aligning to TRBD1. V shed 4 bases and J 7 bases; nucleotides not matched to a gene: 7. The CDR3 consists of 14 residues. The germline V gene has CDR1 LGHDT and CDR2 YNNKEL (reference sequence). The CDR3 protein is CASSLRQGEGGYTF. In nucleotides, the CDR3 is TGTGCCAGCAGCCTCCGACAGGGGGAGGGTGGCTACACCTTC.

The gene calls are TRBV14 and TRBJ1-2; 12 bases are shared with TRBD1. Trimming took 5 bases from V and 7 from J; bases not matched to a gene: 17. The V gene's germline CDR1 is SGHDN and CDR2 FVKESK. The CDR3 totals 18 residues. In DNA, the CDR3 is TGTGCCAGCAGCTTGGGAGGGACAGGGGGCGTACGGGTCCGTGGCTACACCTTC. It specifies CASSLGGTGGVRVRGYTF.